The 20 T cell receptor beta chains reported below all come from one sample, sequenced in a study of neurological immune-mediated disorders. Time point described: longitudinal time-point 3. TCRdb itself ran the 5' RACE reads through MiXCR, one entry per CDR3 protein. The sample includes fewer than 85,000 distinct CDR3 sequences, approximately 4.6% of them seen just once. The sample comprised PBMCs. Receptors originate from a woman aged 60-75 years with multiple sclerosis.

Many counts were recorded for this clonotype. V is TRBV20-1 and J is TRBJ2-3, with 11 bases fitting TRBD2. This CDR3 contains 16 residues. The J segment lost 3 bases and the V segment lost 1 base, leaving 6 bases of the junction unmatched. The germline V gene encodes CDR1 DFQATT and CDR2 SNEGSKA (reference sequence). The DNA for the CDR3 is TGCAGTGCTAGAGTTAGCGGGGGGGCCGGGACAGATACGCAGTATTTT. It yields the protein CSARVSGGAGTDTQYF.

In its sample, this clonotype was seen many times. J is TRBJ1-4 and V is TRBV4-1; possible D gene TRBD1, 5 bases. Germline CDR1 MGHRA, CDR2 YSYEKL. Trimming removed 4 bases at V and 6 bases at J, with 12 bases between. CDR3 length equals 14 residues. Written as DNA, the CDR3 is TGCGCCAGCAGCCCGTCAGGGAGACATGAAAAACTGTTTTTT. Its protein product is CASSPSGRHEKLFF.

This clonotype appeared many times. The rearrangement joins TRBV5-1 to TRBJ2-3, with D possibly being TRBD2 (5 bases). The CDR3 is 14 amino acids. Germline V gene lookup returns CDR1 SGHRS and CDR2 YFSETQ. V shed 1 base and J shed 6 bases, with 12 bases lying between them. The CDR3 DNA sequence: TGCGCCAGCAGCTTGCAGATATCGGGGGATACGCAGTATTTT. It codes for CASSLQISGDTQYF.

In this sample, this clonotype turned up many times. The chain is built from TRBV5-1 and TRBJ2-1; tentative D call: TRBD1 (6 bases). Germline lookup yields CDR1 SGHRS and CDR2 YFSETQ. V was trimmed by 0 bases and J by 6 bases, leaving 13 bases between them. This CDR3 region has 15 residues. The CDR3 protein is CASSLVQGPVNEQFF. CDR3 DNA: TGCGCCAGCAGCTTGGTCCAGGGGCCGGTCAATGAGCAGTTCTTC.

The chain couples TRBV19 to TRBJ2-3; the D is unclear. The V end was cut by 3 bases, the J end by 3 bases, with 7 bases between. Germline loops: CDR1 LNHDA, CDR2 SQIVND (reference sequence). The CDR3 length is 13 residues. The CDR3 is CASSILGTDTQYF. Written as DNA, the CDR3 is TGTGCCAGTAGTATTTTAGGGACAGATACGCAGTATTTT.

This clonotype showed up many times. The chain uses TRBV20-1 and TRBJ1-6, with D perhaps TRBD1 (5 bases). Looked up from germline, CDR1 is DFQATT and CDR2 is SNEGSKA (reference sequence). V gave up 4 bases and J gave up 5 bases, with 15 bases separating them. This CDR3 contains 15 residues. As DNA, the CDR3 is TGCAGTGCTAACACCCACCGGGGGAATAATTCACCCCTCCACTTT. Protein sequence: CSANTHRGNNSPLHF.

This clonotype was recorded many times. The CDR3 DNA reads TGCAGTGCTAGTTACGGGGCTCTCTATGGCTACACCTTC. Its translation is CSASYGALYGYTF. V usage is TRBV20-1 and J usage is TRBJ1-2; maybe TRBD1 (5 bases). The CDR3 sequence is 13 residues long. Trimming pared 3 bases from V and 4 bases from J, leaving 12 bases between. Germline values: CDR1 DFQATT, CDR2 SNEGSKA (reference sequence).

This clonotype was counted many times. The gene calls are TRBV7-9 and TRBJ1-2; no definite D call. Germline assignment: CDR1 SEHNR and CDR2 FQNEAQ (reference sequence). V dropped 7 bases and J dropped 2 bases, with 11 bases sitting between them. CDR3 length: 13 residues. Here the CDR3 DNA reads TGTGCCAGCACGTCGGCGGGGAACTATGGCTACACCTTC. Protein product: CASTSAGNYGYTF. The full variable domain, rest sourced from reference TRBV7-9 and TRBJ1-2, is DTGVSQNPRHKITKRGQNVTFRCDPISEHNRLYWYRQTLGQGPEFLTYFQNEAQLEKSRLLSDRFSAERPKGSFSTLEIQRTEQGDSAMYLCASTSAGNYGYTFGSGTRLTVV.

The table lists this clonotype with many counts. This chain uses TRBV5-1 with TRBJ1-1, with 11 positions matching TRBD1. The CDR3 spans 16 residues. Losses at the gene ends were 1 base for V and 2 bases for J; bases not matched to a gene: 4. Germline loops: CDR1 SGHRS, CDR2 YFSETQ. The CDR3 bases are TGCGCCAGCAGCTTGATGGGACAGGGGGGAAACACTGAAGCTTTCTTT. Protein sequence: CASSLMGQGGNTEAFF.

This clonotype appeared many times. This rearrangement joins TRBV4-1 to TRBJ1-5; D is ambiguous. The CDR3 sequence is 16 residues long. In germline, CDR1 is MGHRA, CDR2 YSYEKL. The V end was cut by 0 bases, the J end by 0 bases, with 9 bases between. The CDR3 loop is CASSQDPEFSNQPQHF. The CDR3 DNA follows: TGCGCCAGCAGCCAAGATCCCGAATTTAGCAATCAGCCCCAGCATTTT.

Many counts were recorded for this clonotype. This chain joins TRBV20-1 and TRBJ2-1, with D hard to call. The CDR3 is 17 amino acids. Germline loops: CDR1 DFQATT, CDR2 SNEGSKA (reference sequence). Deletions cut 0 bases from V and 1 base from J, with 16 bases between. This CDR3 is CSARDQGKPLSYNEQFF. The CDR3 coding sequence is TGCAGTGCTAGAGATCAAGGCAAACCCTTATCCTACAATGAGCAGTTCTTC.

This clonotype has ten or more counts. The chain couples TRBV14 to TRBJ2-2; TRBD1 matches at 8 bases. Trimming at V came to 5 bases and at J to 4 bases, leaving 6 bases not matched to a gene. CDR3 size: 15 residues. The germline gives CDR1 SGHDN, CDR2 FVKESK. The CDR3 here is CASSSWTGSTGELFF. The CDR3 coding sequence is TGTGCCAGCAGCTCGTGGACAGGGAGCACCGGGGAGCTGTTTTTT.

This clonotype appeared many times. The J gene is TRBJ2-5, the V gene TRBV5-1, with D hard to call. Trimming shortened V by 5 bases and J by 1 base, and 9 bases separated the two germline ends. The length of the CDR3 is 13 residues. The germline V gene has CDR1 SGHRS and CDR2 YFSETQ. CDR3 protein: CASSISTQETQYF. The CDR3 coding sequence is TGCGCCAGCAGTATCTCTACCCAAGAGACCCAGTACTTC.

This clonotype appeared many times. The rearrangement links TRBV18 to TRBJ1-1; TRBD1 might be the D (6 bases). Germline assignment: CDR1 KGHSH and CDR2 LQKENI. The CDR3 runs 16 residues. V dropped 2 bases and J dropped 3 bases, with 16 bases sitting between them. CDR3 nucleotide sequence: TGTGCCAGCTCACCAGGGCTATGGACAGCGGACACTGAAGCTTTCTTT. Amino acid sequence: CASSPGLWTADTEAFF.

This clonotype was counted ten times or more. The J gene is TRBJ2-1, the V gene TRBV6-4, with D uncertain. Germline CDR1 reads MRHNA; CDR2 reads SNTAGT. This CDR3 spans 13 amino acids. V gave up 0 bases and J gave up 9 bases, with 9 bases separating them. The CDR3 DNA reads as TGTGCCAGCAGTGACTCTGAGTTGGGTGAGCAGTTCTTC. Its translation is CASSDSELGEQFF.

At least ten counts were recorded for this clonotype. The V and J genes are TRBV9 and TRBJ1-4; D is ambiguous. This CDR3 has 15 residues. The V end was cut by 1 base, the J end by 0 bases, with 7 bases between. Germline-derived CDR1 and CDR2 are SGDLS and YYNGEE. Here the CDR3 reads CASSVSPSTNEKLFF. CDR3 nucleotide sequence: TGTGCCAGCAGCGTATCCCCATCAACTAATGAAAAACTGTTTTTT.

This clonotype was observed at least ten times. This chain links TRBV9 with TRBJ2-7; D not resolved. The germline V and J ends were trimmed by 0 bases and 7 bases, with 11 bases remaining between them. CDR1 SGDLS and CDR2 YYNGEE come from the germline V gene. The CDR3 is made up of 13 amino acids. The CDR3 DNA reads as TGTGCCAGCAGCGTAGCCCCCGACGGGGAGCAGTACTTC. Residues: CASSVAPDGEQYF.

This clonotype was detected ten times or more. The CDR3 DNA sequence: TGTGCCAGCAGCTTCAGGCGACTAGGGGGCGAGACCCAGTACTTC. Translating gives CASSFRRLGGETQYF. This chain uses TRBV7-2 with TRBJ2-5; D possibly corresponds to TRBD1 (7 bases). CDR3 length equals 15 residues. Trimming cost V 3 bases and J 5 bases, with 16 bases left between them. Germline V gene sequence: CDR1 SGHTA, CDR2 FQGNSA.

There are many counts of this clonotype. The rearrangement links TRBV12-3 or TRBV12-4 to TRBJ1-3; D possibly corresponds to TRBD1 (5 bases). Trimming took off 7 bases at V and 3 bases at J, with 13 bases between the two ends. The CDR3 has 14 amino acids. CDR3 loop: CASTPGRDGNTIYF. Written as DNA, the CDR3 is TGTGCCAGCACCCCGGGCAGGGATGGAAACACCATATATTTT.

At least ten counts were recorded for this clonotype. The chain combines TRBV4-1 with TRBJ2-7; TRBD1 matches at 9 bases. CDR3 size: 14 residues. Germline V gives CDR1 MGHRA, CDR2 YSYEKL. V was clipped by 1 base and J by 5 bases; unmatched bases: 3. The CDR3: CASSQGDRVNEQYF. The CDR3 nucleotides read TGCGCCAGCAGCCAAGGGGACAGGGTCAACGAGCAGTACTTC.